Sequencing of this TCR beta chain was carried out in a study of blood T cell repertoires in COVID-19. The overall study: T cells, B-cell-depleted T cells, or PBMCs provided the cDNA or gDNA that served as material.

Assay: immunoSEQ multiplex PCR; the TCRdb copy retains only in-frame clones and omits some. Of roughly 350,000 clones in the sample, about 85% were seen once. This CDR3 region has 15 residues. Unmatched junction bases numbered 8, after V lost 6 bases and J lost 2 bases. Germline-derived CDR1 and CDR2 are SGHRS and YFSETQ. This clone was counted many times. The V gene is TRBV5-1, the J gene TRBJ2-5; 9 bases are shared with TRBD2. This TCR was sampled from a woman younger than 30 with acute or convalescent COVID-19. The source material was peripheral blood. CDR3 amino acids: CASTVAGAGQETQYF. The CDR3 bases are TGCGCCAGCACCGTAGCGGGGGCGGGGCAAGAGACCCAGTACTTC.